This TCR beta chain was identified in a study of a mutant IDH1 vaccine in newly diagnosed glioma. Overall study context: Of the patients given treatment, approximately 62% were male and around 38% were female, and a mean age of about 44 years was recorded. Previous care, which was radiotherapy, temozolomide, or both, most often involved both.

The study, taken as a whole, reports: Pseudoprogression showed no apparent link to changes in top peripheral T cell clonotypes. Immune responses arising from the vaccine appeared in just under 95% of patients.

Libraries were prepared by immunoSEQ multiplex PCR; TCRdb keeps only in-frame clonotypes and omits some of them. The table lists tens of thousands of clones, 83% of them singletons. V lost 4 bases, J lost 3 bases, and 4 bases stayed unmatched. The CDR3 extends over 14 amino acids. Germline loops: CDR1 GTSNPN, CDR2 SVGIG (reference sequence). Described time point: baseline, week 1 (first vaccination visit). The treatment denotes: pre-vaccination baseline after standard-of-care therapy. In the case of this clone: The target antigen is unknown.

This chain links TRBV30 with TRBJ2-3; 10 bases fit TRBD2. Sequencing used PBMCs, obtained from a glioma patient treated with radiotherapy, temozolomide or both. This sequence was found in a woman in her 50s with glioma. DNA for the CDR3: TGTGCCTGGACTAGCGGGGGACCTACAGATACGCAGTATTTT. This codes for CAWTSGGPTDTQYF.